This passage covers 21 T cell receptor beta chains from one sample sequenced in a study of blood T cell repertoires in COVID-19. The data were produced by immunoSEQ multiplex PCR, yet TCRdb's version contains in-frame clones alone and is incomplete. Among about 190,000 clones listed, 70% to 90% were seen once. The sample comprised peripheral blood. The receptors stem from a woman aged 40 to 50 who had recovered from COVID-19.

V gene TRBV28 combines with J gene TRBJ1-5; 8 nucleotides align to TRBD1. This CDR3 has 11 amino acids. Germline V gene sequence: CDR1 MDHEN, CDR2 SYDVKM. With V trimmed by 3 bases and J by 15 bases, 4 bases remained unmatched. The CDR3 nucleotides read TGTGCCAGCAGTTTGTCAGGGGGCCCGCATTTT. It specifies CASSLSGGPHF.

This chain uses TRBV19 with TRBJ2-2; 13 bases map to TRBD2. The CDR3 consists of 18 residues. CDR1 is LNHDA and CDR2 is SQIVND in the germline V gene (reference sequence). Losses at the gene ends were 4 bases for V and 0 bases for J; bases not matched to a gene: 5. The CDR3 loop is CASSNPGLAGTNTGELFF. In DNA form, the CDR3 reads TGTGCCAGTAGTAATCCGGGACTAGCGGGGACGAACACCGGGGAGCTGTTTTTT.

The rearrangement uses TRBV27 and TRBJ2-5; D is possibly TRBD1 (7 bases). Germline V gene sequence: CDR1 MNHEY, CDR2 SMNVEV (reference sequence). V was shortened by 3 bases and J by 1 base, with 12 bases between the two germline ends. CDR3 length equals 15 residues. CDR3 in amino acids: CASSFQGGFQETQYF. The CDR3 nucleotides are TGTGCCAGCAGTTTCCAGGGGGGCTTCCAAGAGACCCAGTACTTC.

The V and J genes are TRBV28 and TRBJ1-4; D is uncertain. CDR1 and CDR2 (germline): MDHEN, SYDVKM. The CDR3 length is 15 residues. Trimming shortened V by 5 bases and J by 0 bases, and 10 bases separated the two germline ends. This chain's CDR3 is CASSTEQPTNEKLFF. The CDR3 nucleotides read TGTGCCAGCAGTACAGAACAGCCAACTAATGAAAAACTGTTTTTT.

This chain links TRBV7-3 with TRBJ2-1; D is uncertain. The CDR3 is 15 residues long. The germline V gene encodes CDR1 SGHTA and CDR2 FQGTGA. Between the trimmed V and J ends, which lost 2 bases and 0 bases, there was a span of 8 bases. CDR3 coding DNA: TGTGCCAGCAGCTTAGCTGTTAGCTCCTACAATGAGCAGTTCTTC. This encodes CASSLAVSSYNEQFF.

The chain joins TRBV24-1 to TRBJ2-1, with 12 nucleotides matching TRBD2. The germline CDR1 and CDR2 sequences are KGHDR and SFDVKD. The CDR3 has 15 residues. V dropped 6 bases and J dropped 5; count of bases not matched to a gene: 4. CDR3 sequence: CATSPSGRVNNEQFF. CDR3 coding DNA: TGTGCCACCAGTCCTAGCGGGAGGGTAAACAATGAGCAGTTCTTC.

This chain connects TRBV5-5 to TRBJ2-2; perhaps TRBD2 as D (5 bases). The V end was cut by 1 base, the J end by 6 bases, with 13 bases between. The germline V gene has CDR1 SGHKS and CDR2 YYEKEE (reference sequence). This CDR3 contains 15 residues. The CDR3 protein is CASSLTGKVAGELFF. CDR3 DNA: TGTGCCAGCAGCTTGACGGGAAAGGTCGCCGGGGAGCTGTTTTTT.

The V call is TRBV18, the J call TRBJ1-1, with TRBD1 as a possible D gene (5 bases). The CDR3 runs to 16 residues. In germline, CDR1 is KGHSH, CDR2 LQKENI. Trimming removed 4 bases at V and 1 base at J, with 16 bases between. The CDR3: CASSRDSPGGNTEAFF. Here the CDR3 DNA reads TGTGCCAGCTCACGCGACAGCCCCGGGGGGAACACTGAAGCTTTCTTT.

The chain links TRBV3-1 (or the pseudogene TRBV3-2) to TRBJ2-5; 11 nucleotides align to TRBD2. Losses at the gene ends were 3 bases for V and 5 bases for J; bases not matched to a gene: 5. The CDR3 covers 15 residues. Germline assignment: CDR1 LGHDT and CDR2 YNNKEL (reference sequence). CDR3: CASSHELAGEETQYF. CDR3 sequence (DNA): TGTGCCAGCAGCCACGAACTAGCGGGAGAGGAGACCCAGTACTTC.

The sample holds one count of this clone. V and J are TRBV7-2 and TRBJ2-7, with 8 bases matching TRBD1. V was pared by 2 bases and J by 2 bases, with 8 bases of the junction left unmatched. Germline-derived CDR1 and CDR2 are SGHTA and FQGNSA. The CDR3 extends over 16 amino acids. The CDR3 sequence: CASSLLRTGLPYEQYF. CDR3 DNA: TGTGCCAGCAGCTTATTAAGGACAGGGCTACCCTACGAGCAGTACTTC.

The gene calls are TRBV24-1 and TRBJ2-3; 7 bases line up with TRBD2. CDR1 and CDR2 (germline): KGHDR, SFDVKD. The J segment lost 5 bases and the V segment lost 5 bases, leaving 6 bases of the junction unmatched. The CDR3 runs 14 residues. The CDR3 DNA follows: TGTGCCACCAGTGGAGGTAGCGGGCTAGATACGCAGTATTTT. This sequence encodes CATSGGSGLDTQYF.

The chain uses TRBV3-1 (or the pseudogene TRBV3-2) and TRBJ2-7; 15 nucleotides match TRBD2. The length of the CDR3 is 16 residues. Germline V lookup: CDR1 LGHDT, CDR2 YNNKEL (reference sequence). After removal of 1 base from V and 6 bases from J, the junction contained 4 bases not matched to a gene. CDR3 coding DNA: TGTGCCAGCAGCCAAGTTGGGACTAGCGGGAGGAGCGAGCAGTACTTC. Amino acids: CASSQVGTSGRSEQYF.

The chain uses TRBV2 and TRBJ2-5; TRBD1 agrees at 10 bases. The CDR3 runs to 14 residues. Germline CDR1 SNHLY, CDR2 FYNNEI. The V and J ends lost 4 bases and 5 bases, in that order; junction bases with no gene match: 4. The CDR3 region is CASSGDRGEETQYF. Here the CDR3 DNA reads TGTGCCAGCAGTGGGGACAGGGGTGAGGAGACCCAGTACTTC.

The gene calls are TRBV12-3 or TRBV12-4 and TRBJ2-7, with TRBD1 matching 8 bases. The J segment lost 5 bases and the V segment lost 6 bases, leaving 0 bases of the junction unmatched. The CDR3 extends over 11 amino acids. CDR3 coding DNA: TGTGCCAGCAGACAGGGGGACGAGCAGTACTTC. Its protein is CASRQGDEQYF.

This clone has just one count. V and J are TRBV6-2 or TRBV6-3 and TRBJ2-1; 10 positions agree with TRBD2. Germline CDR1 is MNHEY and CDR2 is SVGEGT. The CDR3 has 16 residues. V shed 5 bases and J 3 bases; nucleotides not matched to a gene: 7. CDR3 sequence (DNA): TGTGCCAGCAGTGATGGACTAGCGGATTACTACAATGAGCAGTTCTTC. Translating it yields CASSDGLADYYNEQFF.

The chain links TRBV30 to TRBJ1-5; 10 bases match TRBD1. The CDR3 length is 16 residues. V lost 2 bases, J lost 11 bases, and 15 bases stayed unmatched. The germline V gene encodes CDR1 GTSNPN and CDR2 SVGIG (reference sequence). For the CDR3, the DNA is TGTGCCTGGAGTCCTTCGGGGGGACAGGGGAATCGGGCCCAGCATTTT. Translated, it gives CAWSPSGGQGNRAQHF. The whole variable domain, filled in from reference TRBV30 and TRBJ1-5, reads SQTIHQWPATLVQPVGSPLSLECTVEGTSNPNLYWYRQAAGRGLQLLFYSVGIGQISSEVPQNLSASRPQDRQFILSSKKLLLSDSGFYLCAWSPSGGQGNRAQHFGDGTRLSIL.

The chain uses TRBV2 and TRBJ1-2; TRBD1 agrees at 7 bases. CDR1 is SNHLY, CDR2 FYNNEI, per germline. The CDR3 has 13 amino acids. V lost 3 bases, J lost 3 bases, and 1 base stayed unmatched. CDR3 nucleotides: TGTGCCAGCAGTGAGGGGACAGACTATGGCTACACCTTC. Its protein product is CASSEGTDYGYTF.

The rearrangement uses TRBV7-8 and TRBJ2-7; 7 bases match TRBD1. The germline V gene encodes CDR1 SGHVS and CDR2 FQNEAQ. Losses at the gene ends were 4 bases for V and 1 base for J; bases not matched to a gene: 7. The CDR3 sequence is 15 residues long. CDR3 in DNA: TGTGCCAGCAGCTCACCGGACAGGAGTTCCTACGAGCAGTACTTC. Its protein is CASSSPDRSSYEQYF.

The CDR3 spells CASSRDGGVAKNIQYF. CDR3 sequence (DNA): TGTGCCAGCAGCCGTGACGGCGGGGTAGCCAAAAACATTCAGTACTTC. The rearrangement uses TRBV7-2 and TRBJ2-4; TRBD2 might be the D (6 bases). Trimming pared 5 bases from V and 0 bases from J, leaving 14 bases between. CDR1 is SGHTA, CDR2 FQGNSA, per germline. The CDR3 spans 16 residues.

The V call is TRBV3-1 (or the pseudogene TRBV3-2), the J call TRBJ2-3; 11 bases map to TRBD2. Trimming removed 6 bases from V and 4 bases from J; junction bases left unmatched: 6. The germline CDR1 and CDR2 sequences are LGHDT and YNNKEL (reference sequence). This CDR3 region has 15 residues. The CDR3, as DNA: TGTGCCAGCAGTCCTATAGCGGGAGGGCCAGATACGCAGTATTTT. Protein product: CASSPIAGGPDTQYF.

V gene TRBV18 combines with J gene TRBJ1-2; possible D gene TRBD1, 5 bases. The CDR3 is 15 amino acids. The germline V gene has CDR1 KGHSH and CDR2 LQKENI. Trimming stripped 2 bases from V and 3 bases from J, with 13 bases between. This CDR3 is CASSPSTAPHYGYTF. CDR3 sequence (DNA): TGTGCCAGCTCACCATCGACAGCCCCGCACTATGGCTACACCTTC. The entire variable domain, with the rest obtained from reference TRBV18 and TRBJ1-2, is as follows: NAGVMQNPRHLVRRRGQEARLRCSPMKGHSHVYWYRQLPEEGLKFMVYLQKENIIDESGMPKERFSAEFPKEGPSILRIQQVVRGDSAAYFCASSPSTAPHYGYTFGSGTRLTVV.